This TCR beta chain was identified in a study of blood T cell repertoires in COVID-19 (TCRdb year 2020). Describing the broader study: Samples from collaborators originated in the United States, Italy and Spain and spanned both the acute and convalescent phases of COVID-19. The material from the prospective study consisted of cDNA or gDNA derived from T cells, B-cell-depleted T cells, or PBMCs. Deeply sampled blood TCRbeta repertoires from subjects exposed to, actively infected with, or recovered from COVID-19 were included in the dataset. The repertoires were made available in a free public database intended to serve as a resource for research on the immune response to SARS-CoV-2. Samples came from the ongoing ImmuneRACE study (first 160 participants) plus 1,254 subjects from 6 global collaborators. A de-identified subject ID, COVID-19 status, age in years and sex were almost always included in the sample metadata. Where available, HLA class I and class II types were taken from metadata supplied by the sample provider and were not determined by assay-based typing.

Each collaborating institution followed its own protocols to collect whole blood in K2EDTA tubes. Collaborator samples were shipped for TCRbeta analysis as frozen whole blood, isolated PBMCs, or DNA extracted from either sample type. The CDR3 runs 14 amino acids, cysteine and phenylalanine included. The sequence is cut down to CDR3 DNA, 42 bases in frame from base 1. The germline V gene provides CDR1 MRHNA and CDR2 SNTAGT. V is clipped by 2 bases and J by 2 bases, and the sequence between their germline boundaries is 8 bases long. Paper-wide results and their limitations: How much clinical and demographic metadata was included differed by source and by participant, and the metadata was provided uncurated.

TCRbeta CDR3 regions were amplified from genomic DNA using the immunoSEQ Assay, a bias-controlled multiplex PCR. As for how the authors treated the data: The number of nucleated cells in each sample was estimated from the amplification of reference gene primers within the assay. To quantify the absolute abundance of each unique TCRbeta CDR3 rearrangement, sequence reads were collapsed and filtered. For each sample, productive Simpson clonality was calculated as the square root of Simpson's diversity index across productive rearrangements. TCRdb re-hosts the immuneACCESS table, in-frame sequences only. Its copies lack some clones; in the studies checked, an unresolved V gene accounts for under half of them, and the cause for the rest is not known. That table supplies the V and J calls and clone size; D and trimming were determined from the DNA. Present in this sample are under 300,000 clones, around 90% of which were seen just once. 3.7% of the sample is held by the ten biggest clonotypes.

A word on this clone: It lacks a known antigen. Base qualities are not provided; no much larger clone lies one nucleotide away. Different DNA sequences within this sample yield the same CDR3.

The sample consisted of peripheral blood. This TCR came from a woman in her forties with acute or convalescent COVID-19. The sequence is built from TRBV6-4 and TRBJ2-3; possibly the D gene is TRBD2, per 7 matching bases. The DNA reads as follows: TGTGCCAGCAGTGACGGGGGGGCCACAGATACGCAGTATTTT. Its protein is CASSDGGATDTQYF.